The 16 T cell receptor beta chains reported below all come from one sample, sequenced in a study of a mutant IDH1 vaccine in newly diagnosed glioma (dated by TCRdb to the early 2020s). The sample's time point label, decoded: week 23, last vaccination. Every vaccine dose consisted of 300 ug of a 20-mer mutant IDH1 peptide in Montanide, administered subcutaneously together with topical imiquimod. The receptor library was made with the immunoSEQ multiplex PCR assay. Not all clones reach the TCRdb copy of this immuneACCESS table, which keeps in-frame sequences only. Checked studies attribute under half of the gap to unresolved V genes and leave the rest unexplained. For this sample the table gives fewer than 45,000 clones, of which more than 60% were detected only once. The top ten constitute about 6.3% of the sample. Their specific antigens are unknown. This sample comprised PBMCs, obtained from a glioma patient whose treatment included an IDH1 peptide vaccine. The receptors here all came from a woman in her forties with glioma. Some clones in this sample may be carry-over from other donors' samples.

The chain joins TRBV10-3 to TRBJ2-7; 9 positions agree with TRBD1. The CDR3 contains 14 residues. V gave up 7 bases and J gave up 5 bases; unmatched junction bases: 9. The germline V gene encodes CDR1 ENHRY and CDR2 SYGVKD. The DNA of the CDR3 is TGTGCCATCAAGGGGCCCAGGACAGGGGACGAGCAGTACTTC. The encoded protein is CAIKGPRTGDEQYF.

The table lists this clone with a count of one. Other DNA sequences from this sample encode an identical CDR3 as well. This chain uses TRBV7-2 with TRBJ1-2, with unresolved D. Per germline, CDR1 SGHTA and CDR2 FQGNSA. The CDR3 is 12 residues long. Between the trimmed V and J ends, which lost 2 bases and 2 bases, there was a span of 3 bases. The chain's CDR3 is CASSLRNYGYTF. CDR3 sequence (DNA): TGTGCCAGCAGCTTAAGGAACTATGGCTACACCTTC.

This rearrangement joins TRBV9 to TRBJ2-4, with D uncertain. This CDR3 spans 12 amino acids. The V end was cut by 3 bases, the J end by 9 bases, with 10 bases between. Germline V gene data show CDR1 as SGDLS and CDR2 as YYNGEE. In DNA, the CDR3 is TGTGCCAGCAGCGGAGCTAAGGGCATTCAGTACTTC. It codes for CASSGAKGIQYF.

J is TRBJ2-5 and V is TRBV7-2; 8 bases map to TRBD1. This CDR3 has 14 residues. V lost 8 bases and J lost 7; bases outside the gene matches: 12. Germline V CDR1 and CDR2: SGHTA, FQGNSA. CDR3 nucleotides: TGTGCCAGCGCTTCCCAGGGGGCGCATGGGACCCAGTACTTC. Residues: CASASQGAHGTQYF.

The gene calls are TRBV6-5 and TRBJ1-2, with TRBD1 as a possible D gene (5 bases). Germline V lookup: CDR1 MNHEY, CDR2 SVGAGI. V dropped 0 bases and J dropped 8 bases, with 10 bases sitting between them. CDR3 length: 13 amino acids. The CDR3 loop reads CASSYSREQGYTF. The DNA for the CDR3 is TGTGCCAGCAGTTACTCCAGGGAACAGGGCTACACCTTC.

The table lists this clone with a few counts. The chain employs TRBV30 and TRBJ1-5; D might be TRBD1 (6 bases). This CDR3 has 14 residues. CDR1 and CDR2 from the germline V gene are GTSNPN and SVGIG (reference sequence). The CDR3 is CEHSPGHYNQPQHF. Written as DNA, the CDR3 is TGTGAACATTCTCCGGGACACTACAATCAGCCCCAGCATTTT.

The chain employs TRBV15 and TRBJ2-3; D unclear. V was trimmed by 1 base and J by 1 base, leaving 6 bases between them. The CDR3 runs to 14 residues. Germline values: CDR1 LNHNV, CDR2 YYDKDF (reference sequence). This chain's CDR3 is CATSRGVGTDTQYF. The CDR3 nucleotides read TGTGCCACCAGCAGAGGCGTGGGCACAGATACGCAGTATTTT. The variable domain in full, with the rest retrieved from reference TRBV15 and TRBJ2-3, is DAMVIQNPRYQVTQFGKPVTLSCSQTLNHNVMYWYQQKSSQAPKLLFHYYDKDFNNEADTPDNFQSRRPNTSFCFLDIRSPGLGDTAMYLCATSRGVGTDTQYFGPGTRLTVL.

This sequence joins TRBV29-1 and TRBJ2-5; 8 bases fit TRBD1. Germline loops: CDR1 SQVTM, CDR2 ANQGSEA. This CDR3 is built from 15 residues. Trimming removed 6 bases from V and 0 bases from J; junction bases left unmatched: 9. The CDR3 protein is CSVAGTGAYQETQYF. The CDR3 DNA follows: TGCAGCGTCGCGGGGACAGGCGCGTACCAAGAGACCCAGTACTTC.

V gene TRBV7-3 combines with J gene TRBJ2-7; tentatively, D is TRBD2 (5 bases). The CDR3 runs to 14 residues. With 2 bases removed from V and 1 base from J, the gap between germline ends came to 9 bases. CDR1 and CDR2 from the germline V gene are SGHTA and FQGTGA. DNA of the CDR3: TGTGCCAGCAGCTTATCGGGGAGTTCCTACGAGCAGTACTTC. Residues: CASSLSGSSYEQYF.

This clone was counted between two and nine times. This chain uses TRBV5-1 with TRBJ2-6; 7 nucleotides agree with TRBD1. V dropped 2 bases and J dropped 1; count of bases not matched to a gene: 9. The CDR3 is 18 amino acids. Looked up from germline, CDR1 is SGHRS and CDR2 is YFSETQ. The CDR3 spells CASSLQGPSMSGANVLTF. The CDR3 bases are TGCGCCAGCAGCTTACAGGGGCCTTCTATGTCTGGGGCCAACGTCCTGACTTTC.

About this clone: Germline and junction disagree at one end, which may indicate a read error. The chain carries TRBV9 and TRBJ2-5, with D possibly called TRBD1 or TRBD2 (5 bases each). The length of the CDR3 is 13 residues. CDR1 SGDLS and CDR2 YYNGEE come from the germline V gene. CDR3 bases: TGTGCCAGCAGTTCGGGACCCCAAGAGATCCAGTACTTC. Translated, it gives CASSSGPQEIQYF. Full variable domain (rest looked up from reference TRBV9 and TRBJ2-5): DSGVTQTPKHLITATGQRVTLRCSPRSGDLSVYWYQQSLDQGLQFLIQYYNGEERAKGNILERFSAQQFPDLHSELNLSSLELGDSALYFCASSSGPQEIQYFGPGTRLLVL.

This chain uses TRBV29-1 with TRBJ2-2; D possibly corresponds to TRBD2 (6 bases). This CDR3 region has 14 residues. Germline loops: CDR1 SQVTM, CDR2 ANQGSEA. The V and J ends lost 7 bases and 5 bases respectively, with 17 bases between them. CDR3 sequence reads: CSGYRAGGTGELFF. DNA for the CDR3: TGCAGCGGATACCGGGCCGGGGGAACCGGGGAGCTGTTTTTT.

This clone rates as medium-sized. V is TRBV6-5 and J is TRBJ2-7; D unclear. Germline V lookup: CDR1 MNHEY, CDR2 SVGAGI. This CDR3 is 12 amino acids long. Trimming shortened V by 4 bases and J by 4 bases, and 8 bases separated the two germline ends. The CDR3 coding sequence is TGTGCCAGCAGTTCTAGTAGGTACGAGCAGTACTTC. Its translation: CASSSSRYEQYF.

Judged by abundance, this clone is large (0.1 to 1%). The chain combines TRBV9 with TRBJ1-1; maybe TRBD1 (5 bases). Germline loops: CDR1 SGDLS, CDR2 YYNGEE. The V gene lost 0 bases and the J gene lost 7 bases, with 13 bases spanning the gap. The CDR3 is 14 residues long. CDR3 sequence reads: CASSVVGGGVEAFF. Written as DNA, the CDR3 is TGTGCCAGCAGCGTAGTCGGGGGGGGTGTTGAAGCTTTCTTT.

The chain uses TRBV4-3 and TRBJ2-7; D gene unclear. Germline V lookup: CDR1 LGHNA, CDR2 YSLEER. V shed 3 bases and J shed 6 bases, with 12 bases lying between them. CDR3 size: 13 residues. The CDR3 sequence is CASSQDRNREQYF. Written as DNA, the CDR3 is TGCGCCAGCAGCCAGGACCGGAACCGCGAGCAGTACTTC.

The chain links TRBV6-5 to TRBJ1-1; 7 bases fit TRBD1. CDR1 is MNHEY and CDR2 is SVGAGI in the germline V gene. V shed 0 bases, J shed 6 bases, and the junction held 7 bases outside the gene matches. This CDR3 is 15 amino acids long. CDR3 sequence reads: CASSYSDLGGSEAFF. CDR3 nucleotides: TGTGCCAGCAGTTACTCCGATTTAGGGGGCTCTGAAGCTTTCTTT.